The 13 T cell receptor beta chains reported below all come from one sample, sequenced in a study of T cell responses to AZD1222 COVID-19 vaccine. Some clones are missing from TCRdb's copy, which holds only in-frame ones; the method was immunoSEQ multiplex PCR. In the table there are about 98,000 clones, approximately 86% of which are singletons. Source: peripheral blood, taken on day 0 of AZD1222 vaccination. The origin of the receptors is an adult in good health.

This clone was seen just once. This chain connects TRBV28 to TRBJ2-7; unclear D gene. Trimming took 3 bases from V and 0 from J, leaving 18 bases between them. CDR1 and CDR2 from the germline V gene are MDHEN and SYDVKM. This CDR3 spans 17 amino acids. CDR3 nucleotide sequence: TGTGCCAGCAGTTTTAATCGGTGGGCCGCTAGCTCCTACGAGCAGTACTTC. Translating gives CASSFNRWAASSYEQYF.

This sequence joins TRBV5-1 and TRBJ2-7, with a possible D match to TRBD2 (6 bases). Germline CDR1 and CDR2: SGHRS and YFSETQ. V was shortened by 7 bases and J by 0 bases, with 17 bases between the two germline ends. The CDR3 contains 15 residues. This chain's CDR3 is CASRRGIEGSYEQYF. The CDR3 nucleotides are TGCGCCAGCCGTCGGGGGATCGAGGGCTCCTACGAGCAGTACTTC.

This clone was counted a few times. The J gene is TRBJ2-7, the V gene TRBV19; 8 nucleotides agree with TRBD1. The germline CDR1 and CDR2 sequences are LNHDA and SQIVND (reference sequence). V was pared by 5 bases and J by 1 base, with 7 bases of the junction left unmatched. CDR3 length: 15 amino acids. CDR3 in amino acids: CASSPQRTGSYEQYF. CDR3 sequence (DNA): TGTGCCAGTAGTCCCCAAAGGACAGGGTCCTACGAGCAGTACTTC.

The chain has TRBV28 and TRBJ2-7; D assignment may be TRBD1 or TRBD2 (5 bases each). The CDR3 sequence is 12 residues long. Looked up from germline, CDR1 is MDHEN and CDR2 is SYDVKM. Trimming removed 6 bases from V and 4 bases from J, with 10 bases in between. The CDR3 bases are TGTGCCAGCAGCGGGACCGGATACGAGCAGTACTTC. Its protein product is CASSGTGYEQYF.

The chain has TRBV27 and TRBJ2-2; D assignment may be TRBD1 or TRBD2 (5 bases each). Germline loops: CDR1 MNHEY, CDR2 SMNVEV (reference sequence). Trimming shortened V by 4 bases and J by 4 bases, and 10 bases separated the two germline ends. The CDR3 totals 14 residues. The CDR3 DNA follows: TGTGCCAGCAGTTGGGGGAGCGGCACCGGGGAGCTGTTTTTT. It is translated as CASSWGSGTGELFF.

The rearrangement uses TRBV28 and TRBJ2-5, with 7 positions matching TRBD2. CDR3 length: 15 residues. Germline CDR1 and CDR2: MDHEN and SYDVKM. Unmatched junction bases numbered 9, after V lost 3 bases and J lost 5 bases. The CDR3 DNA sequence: TGTGCCAGCAGTTTCCGCCTGGGGGGGAGGGAGACCCAGTACTTC. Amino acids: CASSFRLGGRETQYF.

The CDR3 reads CASREPTSGANVLTF. In nucleotides, the CDR3 is TGTGCCAGCAGGGAGCCGACTTCTGGGGCCAACGTCCTGACTTTC. The J gene is TRBJ2-6, the V gene TRBV6-5; D call uncertain. The CDR3 is 15 amino acids. Germline loops: CDR1 MNHEY, CDR2 SVGAGI. The ends were cut back, 6 bases at V and 1 base at J, with 10 bases in the middle.

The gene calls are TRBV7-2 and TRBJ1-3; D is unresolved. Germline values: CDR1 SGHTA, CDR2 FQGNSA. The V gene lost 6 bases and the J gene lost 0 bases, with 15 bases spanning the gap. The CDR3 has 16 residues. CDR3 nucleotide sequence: TGTGCCAGCAGTCCTGCCCGTTCCTTCTCTGGAAACACCATATATTTT. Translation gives CASSPARSFSGNTIYF.

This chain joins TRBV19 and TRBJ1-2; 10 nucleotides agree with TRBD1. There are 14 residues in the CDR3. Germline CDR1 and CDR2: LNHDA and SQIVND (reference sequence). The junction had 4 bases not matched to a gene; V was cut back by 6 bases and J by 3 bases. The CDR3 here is CASSAGTGDYGYTF. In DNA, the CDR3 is TGTGCCAGTAGCGCCGGGACAGGGGACTATGGCTACACCTTC.

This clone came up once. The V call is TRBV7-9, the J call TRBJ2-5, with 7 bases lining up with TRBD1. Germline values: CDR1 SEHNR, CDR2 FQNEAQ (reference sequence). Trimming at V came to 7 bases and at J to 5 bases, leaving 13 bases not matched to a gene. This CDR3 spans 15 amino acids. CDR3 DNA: TGTGCCAGCACCCCCCAACAGGGGCGCGGGGAGACCCAGTACTTC. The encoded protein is CASTPQQGRGETQYF.

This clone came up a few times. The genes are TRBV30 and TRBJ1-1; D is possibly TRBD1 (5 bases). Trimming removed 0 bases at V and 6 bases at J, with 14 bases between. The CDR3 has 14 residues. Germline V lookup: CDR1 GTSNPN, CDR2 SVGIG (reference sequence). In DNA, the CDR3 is TGTGCCTGGAGTGTAAGGGGCGGGCAACCTGAAGCTTTCTTT. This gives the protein CAWSVRGGQPEAFF. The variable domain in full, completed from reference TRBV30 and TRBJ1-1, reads SQTIHQWPATLVQPVGSPLSLECTVEGTSNPNLYWYRQAAGRGLQLLFYSVGIGQISSEVPQNLSASRPQDRQFILSSKKLLLSDSGFYLCAWSVRGGQPEAFFGQGTRLTVV.

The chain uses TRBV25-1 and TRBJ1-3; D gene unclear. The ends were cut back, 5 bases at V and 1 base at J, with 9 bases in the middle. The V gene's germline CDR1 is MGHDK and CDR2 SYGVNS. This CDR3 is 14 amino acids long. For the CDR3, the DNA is TGTGCCAGCAGTCGGGGATGGTCTGGAAACACCATATATTTT. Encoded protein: CASSRGWSGNTIYF. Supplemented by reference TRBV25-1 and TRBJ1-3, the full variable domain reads EADIYQTPRYLVIGTGKKITLECSQTMGHDKMYWYQQDPGMELHLIHYSYGVNSTEKGDLSSESTVSRIRTEHFPLTLESARPSHTSQYLCASSRGWSGNTIYFGEGSWLTVV.

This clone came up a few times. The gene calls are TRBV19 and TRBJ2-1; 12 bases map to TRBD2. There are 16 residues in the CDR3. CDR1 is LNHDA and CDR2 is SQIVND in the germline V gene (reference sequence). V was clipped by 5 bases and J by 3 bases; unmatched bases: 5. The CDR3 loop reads CASSPSTSGSYNEQFF. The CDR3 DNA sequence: TGTGCCAGTAGTCCCTCGACTAGCGGGAGCTACAATGAGCAGTTCTTC.